These T cell receptor beta chains were read from a single sample in a study of cytomegalovirus exposure and HLA in healthy donors. The method was immunoSEQ multiplex PCR; TCRdb's version includes in-frame clones alone and lacks a portion of them. The data hold roughly 60,000 clones, with 92% observed a single time. The sample comprised PBMCs. The receptors stem from a woman between 18 and 29 years old in good health and CMV-seronegative. CDR3s include the opening cysteine and the closing phenylalanine or tryptophan. D genes are given only for firm matches.

.,TRBV5-1,TRBJ2-5,TGCGCCAGCAGCTTGGGCCAGAACCGCCAAGAGACCCAGTACTTC,CASSLGQNRQETQYF
TRBD1,TRBV6-6,TRBJ2-7,TGTGCCAGCAGGGCGGGACAGGCCAACGACGAGCAGTACTTC,CASRAGQANDEQYF
.,TRBV5-1,TRBJ2-1,TGCGCCAGCAGCTTGGACAAGGGGGGGTACAATGAGCAGTTCTTC,CASSLDKGGYNEQFF
TRBD1,TRBV9,TRBJ2-5,TGTGCCAGCAGCGTAGCCGGGACAGGGGGCCTAGAGACCCAGTACTTC,CASSVAGTGGLETQYF
TRBD1,TRBV5-1,TRBJ1-1,TGCGCCAGCAGCAAGGACAGGAGGGTCGGCACTGAAGCTTTCTTT,CASSKDRRVGTEAFF
.,TRBV7-2,TRBJ2-5,TGTGCCAGCAGCTTAGGAGAGCTACGACAAGAGACCCAGTACTTC,CASSLGELRQETQYF
TRBD2,TRBV18,TRBJ2-5,TGTGCCAGCTCACCGGGAGGGAAAGAGACCCAGTACTTC,CASSPGGKETQYF
.,TRBV6-1,TRBJ1-6,TGTGCCAGCAGTGCGGACACCTATTCACCCCTCCACTTT,CASSADTYSPLHF
.,TRBV28,TRBJ2-7,TGTGCCAGCAGTGCGTTTGGGCCGGACAGATACGAGCAGTACTTC,CASSAFGPDRYEQYF
.,TRBV6-5,TRBJ1-6,TGTGCCAGCCGGGGGGGCAGCTATAATTCACCCCTCCACTTT,CASRGGSYNSPLHF
TRBD1,TRBV28,TRBJ1-1,TGTGCCAGCAGTTCCCTTTCGGACAGGGTGGCGACTGAAGCTTTCTTT,CASSSLSDRVATEAFF
TRBD1,TRBV12-5,TRBJ1-5,TGTGCTAGTGGTTTGGGGGGCCAGGGGGCCATTTTTAGCAATCAGCCCCAGCATTTT,CASGLGGQGAIFSNQPQHF
TRBD1,TRBV5-1,TRBJ2-2,TGCGCCAGCAGCTTGGGAGGGACAGGTAACACCGGGGAGCTGTTTTTT,CASSLGGTGNTGELFF
TRBD2,TRBV5-1,TRBJ2-3,TGCGCCACGAAGAAACGGGGGGGAGACACAGATACGCAGTATTTT,CATKKRGGDTDTQYF
TRBD1,TRBV28,TRBJ1-2,TGTGCCAGCAGTCAAGAGGGACAGGGACTGGGCTACACCTTC,CASSQEGQGLGYTF
TRBD1,TRBV2,TRBJ2-7,TGTGCCAGCATAACCCGGGACAGGGACACCTACGAGCAGTACTTC,CASITRDRDTYEQYF
.,TRBV4-1,TRBJ2-7,TGCGCCAGCAGCCAAGAATCAGGGCCCTACGAGCAGTACTTC,CASSQESGPYEQYF
.,TRBV2,TRBJ2-7,TGTGCCAGCGGACAGAGCTCCTACGAGCAGTACTTC,CASGQSSYEQYF
TRBD2,TRBV7-9,TRBJ2-7,TGTGCCAGCAGCTTAGCGGCGACTAGCGGGACCGAGCAGTACTTC,CASSLAATSGTEQYF
.,TRBV7-2,TRBJ1-2,TGTGCCAGCAGCAAGGGGCGAGGCTACACCTTC,CASSKGRGYTF
TRBD1,TRBV15,TRBJ1-3,TGTGCCACCAGCATTAGGCAGGGGGTGAACTTGATCGGTGGAAACACCATATATTTT,CATSIRQGVNLIGGNTIYF